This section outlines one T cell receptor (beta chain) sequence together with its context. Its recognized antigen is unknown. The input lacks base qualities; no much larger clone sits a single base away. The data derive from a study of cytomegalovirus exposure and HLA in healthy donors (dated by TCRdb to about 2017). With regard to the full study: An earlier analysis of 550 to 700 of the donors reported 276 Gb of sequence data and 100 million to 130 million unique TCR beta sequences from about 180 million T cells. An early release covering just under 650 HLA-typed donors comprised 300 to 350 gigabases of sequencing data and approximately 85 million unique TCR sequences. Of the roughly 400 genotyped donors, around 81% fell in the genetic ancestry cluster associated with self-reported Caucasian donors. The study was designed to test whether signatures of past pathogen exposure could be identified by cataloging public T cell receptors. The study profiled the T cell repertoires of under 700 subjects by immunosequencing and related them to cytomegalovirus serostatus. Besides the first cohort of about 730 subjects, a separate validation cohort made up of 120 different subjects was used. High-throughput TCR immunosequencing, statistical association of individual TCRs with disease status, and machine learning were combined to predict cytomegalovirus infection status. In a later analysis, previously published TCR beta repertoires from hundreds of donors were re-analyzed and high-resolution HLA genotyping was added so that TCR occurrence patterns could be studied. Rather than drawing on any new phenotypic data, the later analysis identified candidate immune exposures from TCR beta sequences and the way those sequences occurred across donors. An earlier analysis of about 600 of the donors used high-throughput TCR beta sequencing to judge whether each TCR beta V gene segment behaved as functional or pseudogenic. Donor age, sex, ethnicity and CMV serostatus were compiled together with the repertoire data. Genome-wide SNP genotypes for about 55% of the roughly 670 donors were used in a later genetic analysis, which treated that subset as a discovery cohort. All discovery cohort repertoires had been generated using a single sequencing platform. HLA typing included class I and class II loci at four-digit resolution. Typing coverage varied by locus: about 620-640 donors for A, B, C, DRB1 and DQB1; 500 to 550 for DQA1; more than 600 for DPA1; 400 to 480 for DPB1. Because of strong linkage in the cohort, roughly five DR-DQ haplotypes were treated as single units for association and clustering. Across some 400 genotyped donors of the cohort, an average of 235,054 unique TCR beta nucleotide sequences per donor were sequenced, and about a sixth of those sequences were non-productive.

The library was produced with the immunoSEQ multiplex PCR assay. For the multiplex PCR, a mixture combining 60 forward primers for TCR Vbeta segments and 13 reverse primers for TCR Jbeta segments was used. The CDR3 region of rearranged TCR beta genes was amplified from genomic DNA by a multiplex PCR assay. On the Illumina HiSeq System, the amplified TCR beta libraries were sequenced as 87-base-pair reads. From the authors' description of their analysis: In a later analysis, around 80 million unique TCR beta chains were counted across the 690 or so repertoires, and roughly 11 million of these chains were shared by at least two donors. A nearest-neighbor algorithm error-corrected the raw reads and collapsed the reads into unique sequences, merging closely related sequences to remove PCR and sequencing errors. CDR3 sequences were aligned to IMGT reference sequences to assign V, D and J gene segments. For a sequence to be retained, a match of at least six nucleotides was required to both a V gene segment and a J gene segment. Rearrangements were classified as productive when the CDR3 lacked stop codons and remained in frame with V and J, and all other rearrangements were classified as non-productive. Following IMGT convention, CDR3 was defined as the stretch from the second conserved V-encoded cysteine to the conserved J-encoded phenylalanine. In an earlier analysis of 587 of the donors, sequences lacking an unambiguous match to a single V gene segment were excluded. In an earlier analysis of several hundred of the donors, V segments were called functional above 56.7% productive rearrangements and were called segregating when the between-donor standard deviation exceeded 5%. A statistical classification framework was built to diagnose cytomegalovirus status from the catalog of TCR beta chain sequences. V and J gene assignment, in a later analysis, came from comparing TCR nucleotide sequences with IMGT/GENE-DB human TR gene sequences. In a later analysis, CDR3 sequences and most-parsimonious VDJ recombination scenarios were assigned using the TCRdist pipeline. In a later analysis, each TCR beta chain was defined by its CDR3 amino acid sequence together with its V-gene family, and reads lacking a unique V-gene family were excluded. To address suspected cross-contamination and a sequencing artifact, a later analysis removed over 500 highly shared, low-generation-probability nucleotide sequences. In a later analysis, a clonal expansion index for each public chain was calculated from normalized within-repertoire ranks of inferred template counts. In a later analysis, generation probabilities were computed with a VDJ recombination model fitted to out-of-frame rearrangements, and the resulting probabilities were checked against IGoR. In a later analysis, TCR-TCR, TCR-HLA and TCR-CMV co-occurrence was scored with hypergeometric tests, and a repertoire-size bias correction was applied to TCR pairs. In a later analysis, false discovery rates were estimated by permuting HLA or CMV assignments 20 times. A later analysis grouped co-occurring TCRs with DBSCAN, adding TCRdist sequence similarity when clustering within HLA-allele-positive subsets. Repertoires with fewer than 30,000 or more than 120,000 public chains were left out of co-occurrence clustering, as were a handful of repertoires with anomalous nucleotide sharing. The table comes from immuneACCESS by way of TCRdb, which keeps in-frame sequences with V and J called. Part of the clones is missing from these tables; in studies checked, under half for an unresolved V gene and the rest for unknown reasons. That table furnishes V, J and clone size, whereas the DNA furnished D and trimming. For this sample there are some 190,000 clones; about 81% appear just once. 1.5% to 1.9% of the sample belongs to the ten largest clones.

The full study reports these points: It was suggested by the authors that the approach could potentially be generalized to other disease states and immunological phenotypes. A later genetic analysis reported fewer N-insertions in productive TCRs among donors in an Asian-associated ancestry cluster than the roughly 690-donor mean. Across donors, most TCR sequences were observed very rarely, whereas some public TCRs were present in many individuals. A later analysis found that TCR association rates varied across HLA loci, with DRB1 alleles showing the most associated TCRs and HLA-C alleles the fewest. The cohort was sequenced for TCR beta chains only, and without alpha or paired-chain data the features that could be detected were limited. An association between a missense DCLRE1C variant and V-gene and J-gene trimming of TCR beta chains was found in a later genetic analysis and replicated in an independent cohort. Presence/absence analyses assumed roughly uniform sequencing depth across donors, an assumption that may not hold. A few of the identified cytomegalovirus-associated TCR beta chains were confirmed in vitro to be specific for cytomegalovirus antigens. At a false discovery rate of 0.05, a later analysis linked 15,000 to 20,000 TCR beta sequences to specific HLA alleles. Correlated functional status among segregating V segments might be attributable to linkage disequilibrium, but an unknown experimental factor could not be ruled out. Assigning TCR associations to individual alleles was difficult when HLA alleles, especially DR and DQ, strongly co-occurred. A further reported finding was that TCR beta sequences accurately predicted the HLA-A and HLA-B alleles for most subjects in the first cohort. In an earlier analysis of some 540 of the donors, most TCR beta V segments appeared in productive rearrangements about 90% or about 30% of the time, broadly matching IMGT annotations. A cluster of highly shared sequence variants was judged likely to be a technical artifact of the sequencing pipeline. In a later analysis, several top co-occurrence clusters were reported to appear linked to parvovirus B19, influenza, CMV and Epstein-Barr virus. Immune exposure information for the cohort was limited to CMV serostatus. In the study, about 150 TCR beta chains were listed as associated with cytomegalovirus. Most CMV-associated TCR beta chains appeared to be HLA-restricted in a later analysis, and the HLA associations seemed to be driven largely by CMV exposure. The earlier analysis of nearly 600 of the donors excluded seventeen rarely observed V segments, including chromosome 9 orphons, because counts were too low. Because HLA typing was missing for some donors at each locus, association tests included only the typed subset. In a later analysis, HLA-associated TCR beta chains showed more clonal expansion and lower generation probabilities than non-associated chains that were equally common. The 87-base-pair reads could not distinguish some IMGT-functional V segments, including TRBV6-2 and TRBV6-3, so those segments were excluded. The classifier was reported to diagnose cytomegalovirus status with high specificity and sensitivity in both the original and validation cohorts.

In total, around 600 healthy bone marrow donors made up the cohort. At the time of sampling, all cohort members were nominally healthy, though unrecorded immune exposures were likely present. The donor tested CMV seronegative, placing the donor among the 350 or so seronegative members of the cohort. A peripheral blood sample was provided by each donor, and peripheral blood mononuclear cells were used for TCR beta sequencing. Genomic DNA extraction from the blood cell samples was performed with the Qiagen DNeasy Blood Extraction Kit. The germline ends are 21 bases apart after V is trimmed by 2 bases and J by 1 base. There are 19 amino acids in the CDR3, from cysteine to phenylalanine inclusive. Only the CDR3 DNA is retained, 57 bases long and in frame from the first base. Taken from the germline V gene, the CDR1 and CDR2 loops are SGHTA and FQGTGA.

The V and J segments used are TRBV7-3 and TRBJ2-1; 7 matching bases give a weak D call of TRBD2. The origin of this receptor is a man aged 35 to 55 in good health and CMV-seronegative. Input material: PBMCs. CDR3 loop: CASSLYARGPTGSYNEQFF. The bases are TGTGCCAGCAGCTTATACGCGCGGGGGCCGACGGGTTCCTACAATGAGCAGTTCTTC.